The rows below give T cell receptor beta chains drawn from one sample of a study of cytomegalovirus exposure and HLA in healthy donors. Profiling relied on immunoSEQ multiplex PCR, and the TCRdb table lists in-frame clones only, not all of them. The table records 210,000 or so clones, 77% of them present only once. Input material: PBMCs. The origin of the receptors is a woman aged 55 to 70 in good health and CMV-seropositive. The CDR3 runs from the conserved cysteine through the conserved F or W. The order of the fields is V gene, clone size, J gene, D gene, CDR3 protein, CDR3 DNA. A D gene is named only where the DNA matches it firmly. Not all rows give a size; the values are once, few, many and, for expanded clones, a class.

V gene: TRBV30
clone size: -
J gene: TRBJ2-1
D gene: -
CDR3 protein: CAWSEGLQNYNEQFF
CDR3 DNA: TGTGCCTGGAGCGAGGGCCTACAGAATTACAATGAGCAGTTCTTC

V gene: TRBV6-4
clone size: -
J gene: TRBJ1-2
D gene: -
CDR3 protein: CASSDGTGVNGYTF
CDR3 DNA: TGTGCCAGCAGTGACGGAACAGGAGTTAATGGCTACACCTTC

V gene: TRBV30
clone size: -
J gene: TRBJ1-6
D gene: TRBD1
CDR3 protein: CASSPGGSPLHF
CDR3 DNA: TGTGCCTCCTCCCCAGGGGGTTCACCCCTCCACTTT

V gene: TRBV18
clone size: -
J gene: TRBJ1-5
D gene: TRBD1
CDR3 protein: CASSPAGDRSNQPQHF
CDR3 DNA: TGTGCCAGCTCACCAGCCGGGGACAGAAGCAATCAGCCCCAGCATTTT

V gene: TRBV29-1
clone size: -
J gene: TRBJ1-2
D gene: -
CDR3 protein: CSAVDTASYTF
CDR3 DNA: TGCAGCGCAGTCGACACTGCCAGCTACACCTTC

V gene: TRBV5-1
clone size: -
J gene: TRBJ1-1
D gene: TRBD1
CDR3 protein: CASSLEQGAGTEAFF
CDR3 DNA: TGCGCCAGCAGCTTGGAACAGGGGGCGGGCACTGAAGCTTTCTTT

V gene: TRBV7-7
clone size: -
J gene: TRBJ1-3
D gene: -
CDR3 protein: CASSLEQGVGNTIYF
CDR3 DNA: TGTGCCAGCAGCTTAGAACAGGGAGTCGGAAACACCATATATTTT

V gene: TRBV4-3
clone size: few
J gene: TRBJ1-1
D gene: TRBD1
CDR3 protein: CASSLEGQGNTEAFF
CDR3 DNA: TGCGCCAGCAGCTTGGAGGGACAGGGGAACACTGAAGCTTTCTTT

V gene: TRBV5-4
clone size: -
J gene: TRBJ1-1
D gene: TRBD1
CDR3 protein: CASSSGTAMNTEAFF
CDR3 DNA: TGTGCCAGCAGCTCGGGGACAGCTATGAACACTGAAGCTTTCTTT

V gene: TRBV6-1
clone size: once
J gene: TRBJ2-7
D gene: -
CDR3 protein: CAVWADRSYEQYF
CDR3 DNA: TGTGCCGTTTGGGCGGACAGATCCTACGAGCAGTACTTC

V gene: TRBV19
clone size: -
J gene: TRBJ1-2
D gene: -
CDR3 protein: CASSVQALPNYGYTF
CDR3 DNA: TGTGCCAGTAGTGTACAGGCTCTCCCTAACTATGGCTACACCTTC

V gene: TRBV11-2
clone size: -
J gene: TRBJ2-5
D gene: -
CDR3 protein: CASSLVARQETQYF
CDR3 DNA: TGTGCCAGCAGCTTAGTGGCCAGACAAGAGACCCAGTACTTC

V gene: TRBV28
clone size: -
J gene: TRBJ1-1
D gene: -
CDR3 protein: CASSFSGTNTEAFF
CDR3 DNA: TGTGCCAGCAGTTTTAGCGGTACGAACACTGAAGCTTTCTTT

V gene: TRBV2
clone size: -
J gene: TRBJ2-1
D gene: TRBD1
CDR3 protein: CASSEQGAYNEQFF
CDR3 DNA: TGTGCCAGCAGTGAACAGGGGGCCTACAATGAGCAGTTCTTC

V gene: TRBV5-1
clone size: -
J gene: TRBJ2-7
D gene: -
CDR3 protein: CASRPTGEPFYEQYF
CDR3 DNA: TGCGCCAGCAGACCTACCGGTGAGCCCTTCTACGAGCAGTACTTC

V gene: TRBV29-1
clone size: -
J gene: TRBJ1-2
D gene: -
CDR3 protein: CSVQTGSAKSYTF
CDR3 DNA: TGCAGCGTTCAGACAGGCTCCGCTAAGAGCTACACCTTC

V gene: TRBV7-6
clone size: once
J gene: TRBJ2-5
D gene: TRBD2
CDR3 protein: CASSISSGTGETQYF
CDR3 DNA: TGTGCCAGCAGCATAAGTAGCGGGACGGGGGAGACCCAGTACTTC

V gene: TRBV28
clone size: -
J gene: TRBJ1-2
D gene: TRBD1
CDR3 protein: CASSRDRVGVYGYTF
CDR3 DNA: TGTGCCAGCAGTCGAGACAGGGTTGGTGTCTATGGCTACACCTTC

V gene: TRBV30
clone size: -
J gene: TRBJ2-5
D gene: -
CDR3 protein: CAWGGTQETQYF
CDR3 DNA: TGTGCCTGGGGGGGGACCCAAGAGACCCAGTACTTC

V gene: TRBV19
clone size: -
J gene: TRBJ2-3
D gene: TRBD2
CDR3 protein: CASTNISGRVRTDTQYF
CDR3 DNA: TGTGCCAGTACAAATATATCGGGGAGGGTACGCACAGATACGCAGTATTTT

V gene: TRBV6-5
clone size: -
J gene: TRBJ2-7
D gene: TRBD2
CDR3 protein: CASSYSSQTGGGEQYF
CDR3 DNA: TGTGCCAGCAGTTATTCGTCCCAAACGGGGGGGGGCGAGCAGTACTTC

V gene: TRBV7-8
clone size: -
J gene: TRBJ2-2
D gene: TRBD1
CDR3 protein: CASRSGQGNTGELFF
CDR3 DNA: TGTGCCAGCAGGTCGGGACAGGGTAACACCGGGGAGCTGTTTTTT

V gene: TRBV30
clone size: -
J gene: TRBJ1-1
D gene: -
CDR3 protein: CAWSGQGSTEAFF
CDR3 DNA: TGTGCCTGGAGTGGCCAGGGGAGCACTGAAGCTTTCTTT

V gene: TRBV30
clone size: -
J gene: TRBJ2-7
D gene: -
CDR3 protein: CAWSVLSGGDEQYF
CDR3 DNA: TGTGCCTGGAGTGTACTCTCTGGCGGCGACGAGCAGTACTTC

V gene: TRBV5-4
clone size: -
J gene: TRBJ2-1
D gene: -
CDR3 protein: CASKLGGGQAYNEQFF
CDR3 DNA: TGTGCCAGCAAACTTGGCGGGGGACAGGCCTACAATGAGCAGTTCTTC

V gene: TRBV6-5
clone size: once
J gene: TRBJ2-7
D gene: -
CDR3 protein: CASSYQGPIYEQYF
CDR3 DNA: TGTGCCAGCAGTTACCAGGGGCCGATCTACGAGCAGTACTTC

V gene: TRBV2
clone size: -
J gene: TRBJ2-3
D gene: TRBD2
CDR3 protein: CASRLLAATTDTQYF
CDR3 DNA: TGTGCCAGCCGTCTCCTAGCGGCAACCACAGATACGCAGTATTTT

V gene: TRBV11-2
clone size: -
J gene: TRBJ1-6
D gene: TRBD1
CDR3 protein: CASSGQGQSSYNSPLHF
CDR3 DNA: TGTGCCAGCAGCGGACAGGGGCAAAGCTCCTATAATTCACCCCTCCACTTT

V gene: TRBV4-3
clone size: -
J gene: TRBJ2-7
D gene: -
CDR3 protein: CASSPRDIYEQYF
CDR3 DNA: TGCGCCAGCAGCCCCCGGGACATCTACGAGCAGTACTTC

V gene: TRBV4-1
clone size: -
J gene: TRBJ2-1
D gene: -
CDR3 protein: CASSQDRSDIYNEQFF
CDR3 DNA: TGCGCCAGCAGCCAAGATCGGAGCGATATATACAATGAGCAGTTCTTC

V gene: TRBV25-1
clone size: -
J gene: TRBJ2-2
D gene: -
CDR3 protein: CASSENLAGLSGELFF
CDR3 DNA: TGTGCCAGCAGTGAAAATCTTGCGGGGTTGAGCGGGGAGCTGTTTTTT

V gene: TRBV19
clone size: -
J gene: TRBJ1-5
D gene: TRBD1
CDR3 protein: CASSALYRGQPQHF
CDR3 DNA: TGTGCCAGTAGCGCACTGTACAGGGGACAGCCCCAGCATTTT

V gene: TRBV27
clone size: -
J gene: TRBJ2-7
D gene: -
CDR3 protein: CASGPTGEQYF
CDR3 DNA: TGTGCCAGCGGTCCAACGGGGGAGCAGTACTTC

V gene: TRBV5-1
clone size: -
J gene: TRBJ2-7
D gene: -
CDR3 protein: CASSIVPSSYEQYF
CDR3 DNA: TGCGCCAGCAGTATAGTCCCGAGCTCCTACGAGCAGTACTTC

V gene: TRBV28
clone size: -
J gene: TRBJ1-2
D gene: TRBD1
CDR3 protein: CASSLRDRGDYGYTF
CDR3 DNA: TGTGCCAGCAGTTTGCGCGACAGGGGGGACTATGGCTACACCTTC

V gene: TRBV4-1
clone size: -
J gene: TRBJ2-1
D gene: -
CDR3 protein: CASRQTGVGNEQFF
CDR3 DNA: TGCGCCAGCCGACAGACGGGGGTTGGCAATGAGCAGTTCTTC

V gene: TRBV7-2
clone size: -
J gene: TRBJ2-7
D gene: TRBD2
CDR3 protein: CASSPRGSGYEQYF
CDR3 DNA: TGTGCCAGCAGCCCACGGGGTAGCGGGTACGAGCAGTACTTC

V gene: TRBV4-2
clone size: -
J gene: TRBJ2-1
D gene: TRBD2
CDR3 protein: CASSQVPSGRNNEQFF
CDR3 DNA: TGTGCCAGCAGCCAAGTACCGAGCGGGAGGAACAATGAGCAGTTCTTC

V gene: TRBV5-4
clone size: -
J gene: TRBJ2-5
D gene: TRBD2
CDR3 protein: CASSSPPSGRVRGETQYF
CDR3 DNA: TGTGCCAGCAGCTCTCCACCTAGCGGGAGGGTTCGAGGGGAGACCCAGTACTTC

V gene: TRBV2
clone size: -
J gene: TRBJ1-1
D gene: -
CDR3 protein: CASNFQGSGTEAFF
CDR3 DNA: TGTGCCAGCAATTTTCAGGGGTCGGGCACTGAAGCTTTCTTT

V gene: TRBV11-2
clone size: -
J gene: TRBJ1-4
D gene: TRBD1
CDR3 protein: CASSLSSGGLGEKLFF
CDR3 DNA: TGTGCCAGCAGCTTATCCTCAGGGGGTCTGGGTGAAAAACTGTTTTTT

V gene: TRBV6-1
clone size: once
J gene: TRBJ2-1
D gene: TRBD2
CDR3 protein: CASSEATSGRWYEQFF
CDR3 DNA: TGTGCCAGCAGTGAAGCTACTAGCGGGAGATGGTATGAGCAGTTCTTC

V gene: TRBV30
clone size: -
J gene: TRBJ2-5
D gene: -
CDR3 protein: CAWSGSGETQYF
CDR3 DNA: TGTGCCTGGAGTGGTAGCGGAGAGACCCAGTACTTC

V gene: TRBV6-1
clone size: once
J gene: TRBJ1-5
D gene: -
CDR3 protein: CASTALRSGQPQHF
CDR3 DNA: TGTGCCAGTACCGCTCTAAGGAGTGGTCAGCCCCAGCATTTT